This TCR beta chain was retrieved from a study of shared clonotypes between healthy human individuals. V shed 8 bases and J shed 7 bases, with 18 bases lying between them. Germline assignment: CDR1 SNHLY and CDR2 FYNNEI. CDR3 size: 13 residues. Generated by immunoSEQ multiplex PCR, the TCRdb table keeps only in-frame clones and is missing some. The repertoire holds a few million clones, with 80% to 95% as singletons. Only CD45RO-negative cells positively selected for CCR7 counted as naive CD8 cells, so terminally differentiated effector memory CD45RA+ cells were excluded. V and J are TRBV2 and TRBJ2-7; TRBD2 is a possible D gene (6 bases). This sequence originates from a man aged 18 to 29 in good health. Some clones in this sample may be carry-over from other donors' samples. The specimen sequenced was naive CD8+ T cells from PBMCs. DNA of the CDR3: TGTGCCAGCGGTCCGGGAGAGTTGCAAGAGCAGTACTTC. This sequence encodes CASGPGELQEQYF.